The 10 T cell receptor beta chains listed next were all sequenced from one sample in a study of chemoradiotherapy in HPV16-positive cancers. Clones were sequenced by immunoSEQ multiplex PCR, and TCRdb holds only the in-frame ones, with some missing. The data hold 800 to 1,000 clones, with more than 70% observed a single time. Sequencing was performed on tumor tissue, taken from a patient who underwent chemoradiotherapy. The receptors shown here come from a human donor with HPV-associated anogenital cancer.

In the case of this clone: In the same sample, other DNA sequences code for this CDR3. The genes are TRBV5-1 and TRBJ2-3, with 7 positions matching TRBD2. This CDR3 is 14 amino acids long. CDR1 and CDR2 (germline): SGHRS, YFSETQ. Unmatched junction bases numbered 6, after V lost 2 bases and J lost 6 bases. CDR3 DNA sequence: TGCGCCAGCAGCTTCAGACTAGCTGGGGATACGCAGTATTTT. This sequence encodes CASSFRLAGDTQYF. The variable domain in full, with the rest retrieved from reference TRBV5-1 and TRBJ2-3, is KAGVTQTPRYLIKTRGQQVTLSCSPISGHRSVSWYQQTPGQGLQFLFEYFSETQRNKGNFPGRFSGRQFSNSRSEMNVSTLELGDSALYLCASSFRLAGDTQYFGPGTRLTVL.

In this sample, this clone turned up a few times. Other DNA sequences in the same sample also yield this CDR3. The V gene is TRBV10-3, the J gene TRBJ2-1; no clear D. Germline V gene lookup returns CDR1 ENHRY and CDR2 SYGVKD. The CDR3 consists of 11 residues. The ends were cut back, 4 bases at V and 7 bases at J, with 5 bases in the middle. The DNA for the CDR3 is TGTGCCATCAGTGTAGGGAATGAGCAGTTCTTC. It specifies CAISVGNEQFF.

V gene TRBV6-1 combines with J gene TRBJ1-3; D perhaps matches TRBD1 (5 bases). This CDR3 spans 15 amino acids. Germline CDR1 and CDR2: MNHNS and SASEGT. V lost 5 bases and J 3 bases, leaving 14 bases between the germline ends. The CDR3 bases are TGTGCCAGCAGTCGGGAGGGGTTACGTGGAAACACCATATATTTT. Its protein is CASSREGLRGNTIYF.

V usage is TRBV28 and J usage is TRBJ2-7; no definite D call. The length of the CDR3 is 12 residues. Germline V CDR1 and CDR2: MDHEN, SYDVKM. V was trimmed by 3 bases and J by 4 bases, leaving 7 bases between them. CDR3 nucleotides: TGTGCCAGCAGTTTCAGTACTTACGAGCAGTACTTC. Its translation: CASSFSTYEQYF. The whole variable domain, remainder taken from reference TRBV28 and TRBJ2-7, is DVKVTQSSRYLVKRTGEKVFLECVQDMDHENMFWYRQDPGLGLRLIYFSYDVKMKEKGDIPEGYSVSREKKERFSLILESASTNQTSMYLCASSFSTYEQYFGPGTRLTVT.

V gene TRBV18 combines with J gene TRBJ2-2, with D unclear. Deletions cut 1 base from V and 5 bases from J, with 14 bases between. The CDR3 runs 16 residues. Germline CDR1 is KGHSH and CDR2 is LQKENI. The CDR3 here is CASSPRQLAMTGELFF. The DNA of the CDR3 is TGTGCCAGCTCACCACGGCAGCTGGCGATGACCGGGGAGCTGTTTTTT. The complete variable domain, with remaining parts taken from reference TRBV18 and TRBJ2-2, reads NAGVMQNPRHLVRRRGQEARLRCSPMKGHSHVYWYRQLPEEGLKFMVYLQKENIIDESGMPKERFSAEFPKEGPSILRIQQVVRGDSAAYFCASSPRQLAMTGELFFGEGSRLTVL.

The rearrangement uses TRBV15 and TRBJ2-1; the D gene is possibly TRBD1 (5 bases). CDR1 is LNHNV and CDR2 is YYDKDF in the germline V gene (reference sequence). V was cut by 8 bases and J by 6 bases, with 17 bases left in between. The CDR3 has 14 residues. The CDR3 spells CATSPSRVSNEQFF. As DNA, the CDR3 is TGTGCCACCTCACCAAGCAGGGTTAGCAATGAGCAGTTCTTC.

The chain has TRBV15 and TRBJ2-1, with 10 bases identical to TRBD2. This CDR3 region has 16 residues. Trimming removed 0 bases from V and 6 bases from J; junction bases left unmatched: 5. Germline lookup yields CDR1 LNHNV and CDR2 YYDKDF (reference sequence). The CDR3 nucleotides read TGTGCCACCAGCAGAGATGTCAGCGGGGGGGGCAATGAGCAGTTCTTC. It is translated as CATSRDVSGGGNEQFF.

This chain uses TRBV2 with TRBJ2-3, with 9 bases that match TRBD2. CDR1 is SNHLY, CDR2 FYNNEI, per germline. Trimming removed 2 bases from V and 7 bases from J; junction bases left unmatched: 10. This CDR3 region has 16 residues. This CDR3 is CASSEYFAGGRNTQYF. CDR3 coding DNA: TGTGCCAGCAGTGAATATTTCGCGGGAGGGAGGAATACGCAGTATTTT. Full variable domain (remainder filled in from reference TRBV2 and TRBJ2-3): EPEVTQTPSHQVTQMGQEVILRCVPISNHLYFYWYRQILGQKVEFLVSFYNNEISEKSEIFDDQFSVERPDGSNFTLKIRSTKLEDSAMYFCASSEYFAGGRNTQYFGPGTRLTVL.

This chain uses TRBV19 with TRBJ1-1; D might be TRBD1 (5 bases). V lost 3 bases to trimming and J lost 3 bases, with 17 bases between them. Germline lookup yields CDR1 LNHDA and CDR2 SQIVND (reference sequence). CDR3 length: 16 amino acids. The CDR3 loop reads CASSIRDLTGYTEAFF. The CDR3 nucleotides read TGTGCCAGTAGTATCCGGGACCTTACTGGATACACTGAAGCTTTCTTT.

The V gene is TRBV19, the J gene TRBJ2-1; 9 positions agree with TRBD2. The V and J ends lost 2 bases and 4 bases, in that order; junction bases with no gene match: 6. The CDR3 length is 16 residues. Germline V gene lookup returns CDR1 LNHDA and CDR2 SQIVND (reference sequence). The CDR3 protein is CASSILGLALYNEQFF. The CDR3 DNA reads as TGTGCCAGTAGTATACTCGGACTAGCGCTTTACAATGAGCAGTTCTTC.